This entry lists 26 T cell receptor beta chains sequenced from one sample in a study of response to subunit inactivated influenza vaccine. TCRdb reprocessed the RT-PCR reads via MiXCR and lists one record per CDR3 protein. The sample carries more than 550,000 distinct CDR3 sequences, 12% recorded once. The specimen was PBMCs from blood, collected on the day of vaccination. These receptor sequences come from a man between 45 and 60 years old who received an inactivated influenza vaccine.

A few counts support this clonotype. J is TRBJ1-4 and V is TRBV5-1; TRBD1 matches 8 bases. The CDR3 loop spans 16 amino acids. Trimming took 0 bases from V and 3 from J; bases not matched to a gene: 4. CDR1 and CDR2 (germline): SGHRS, YFSETQ. The CDR3 DNA sequence: TGCGCCAGCAGCTTGGTAACAGGGGGACCTAATGAAAAACTGTTTTTT. Residues: CASSLVTGGPNEKLFF.

The rearrangement uses TRBV2 and TRBJ1-4, with 9 bases aligning to TRBD1. V trimming: 4 bases; J trimming: 3 bases; junction bases outside the gene matches: 6. The CDR3 contains 16 residues. CDR1 and CDR2 (germline): SNHLY, FYNNEI. CDR3 region: CASSAGTGTPNEKLFF. Here the CDR3 DNA reads TGTGCCAGCAGTGCCGGGACAGGGACACCTAATGAAAAACTGTTTTTT.

The sample holds one count of this clonotype. A read error is possible here, since a much larger clone lies one base away. This rearrangement joins TRBV20-1 to TRBJ2-7, with 11 bases matching TRBD2. The CDR3 runs to 15 residues. Looked up from germline, CDR1 is DFQATT and CDR2 is SNEGSKA (reference sequence). The J segment lost 2 bases and the V segment lost 3 bases, leaving 6 bases of the junction unmatched. The CDR3 spells CSARQPGLAAYEQYF. As DNA, the CDR3 is TGCAGTGCTAGGCAACCGGGACTAGCGGCCTACGAGCAGTACTTC.

This clonotype turned up a few times. The chain combines TRBV7-2 with TRBJ2-3, with D possibly being TRBD1 (5 bases). The germline CDR1 and CDR2 sequences are SGHTA and FQGNSA. This CDR3 spans 14 amino acids. Trimming took 6 bases from V and 0 from J, leaving 10 bases between them. CDR3 DNA: TGTGCCAGCAGTCGACAGCCTAGCACAGATACGCAGTATTTT. Encoded protein: CASSRQPSTDTQYF.

This clonotype was recorded many times. The J gene is TRBJ2-1, the V gene TRBV6-5; tentatively, D is TRBD1 (5 bases). V was cut by 0 bases and J by 8 bases, with 5 bases left in between. This CDR3 spans 12 amino acids. Looked up from germline, CDR1 is MNHEY and CDR2 is SVGAGI. The CDR3 nucleotides read TGTGCCAGCAGTTACTCCAGGGATGAGCAGTTCTTC. It yields the protein CASSYSRDEQFF.

This clonotype has a count of ten or more. V is TRBV9 and J is TRBJ2-7; 7 bases are a match to TRBD2. Trimming removed 0 bases from V and 5 bases from J; junction bases left unmatched: 5. CDR1 is SGDLS and CDR2 is YYNGEE in the germline V gene. This CDR3 region has 14 residues. CDR3 nucleotide sequence: TGTGCCAGCAGCGTAGAGACTAGCCTGGACGAGCAGTACTTC. It codes for CASSVETSLDEQYF.

The chain has TRBV29-1 and TRBJ2-1; unclear D gene. Trimming cost V 6 bases and J 2 bases, with 14 bases left between them. CDR1 and CDR2 from the germline V gene are SQVTM and ANQGSEA. The CDR3 has 14 residues. The CDR3 protein is CSVNTHSPYNEQFF. The CDR3 DNA is TGCAGCGTGAACACCCATAGTCCCTACAATGAGCAGTTCTTC.

The rearrangement uses TRBV10-2 and TRBJ2-3; 9 bases agree with TRBD1. Germline-derived CDR1 and CDR2 are WSHSY and SAAADI. Trimming cost V 6 bases and J 1 base; bases outside gene matches: 11. The CDR3 runs 17 residues. CDR3 in DNA: TGCGCCAGCAGCCGCCTACTCCGGGACAGGGGCACAGATACGCAGTATTTT. It translates to CASSRLLRDRGTDTQYF.

The table lists this clonotype with a few counts. The chain has TRBV14 and TRBJ1-1; 8 bases are shared with TRBD1. The CDR3 is 15 residues long. The V segment lost 2 bases and the J segment 13 bases; nucleotides outside the gene matches: 15. Germline V gene sequence: CDR1 SGHDN, CDR2 FVKESK. The CDR3 DNA reads as TGTGCCAGCAGCCAATCCCGGACAGGGTCACTGAAGCTTTTCTTT. This encodes CASSQSRTGSLKLFF. Full variable domain (missing parts from reference TRBV14 and TRBJ1-1): EAGVTQFPSHSVIEKGQTVTLRCDPISGHDNLYWYRRVMGKEIKFLLHFVKESKQDESGMPNNRFLAERTGGTYSTLKVQPAELEDSGVYFCASSQSRTGSLKLFFGQGTRLTVV.

This clonotype was detected a few times. V is TRBV5-1 and J is TRBJ1-1, with TRBD1 matching over 7 bases. Germline V CDR1 and CDR2: SGHRS, YFSETQ. CDR3 length: 16 amino acids. Losses at the gene ends were 1 base for V and 3 bases for J; bases not matched to a gene: 9. The CDR3 DNA reads TGCGCCAGCAGCTTGCAGGGGGGGGATCTGGACACTGAAGCTTTCTTT. It encodes CASSLQGGDLDTEAFF.

This rearrangement joins TRBV7-2 to TRBJ2-2; D gene unclear. CDR1 is SGHTA and CDR2 is FQGNSA in the germline V gene. This CDR3 contains 12 residues. Trimming left V 1 base short and J 7 bases short, with 4 bases between. In nucleotides, the CDR3 is TGTGCCAGCAGCTTAGTTAACGGGGAGCTGTTTTTT. Translation gives CASSLVNGELFF.

This clonotype came up many times. The chain has TRBV20-1 and TRBJ1-6; tentative D call: TRBD1 (6 bases). The CDR3 sequence is 12 residues long. Germline V gives CDR1 DFQATT, CDR2 SNEGSKA (reference sequence). Trimming took 7 bases from V and 9 from J, leaving 13 bases between them. In DNA form, the CDR3 reads TGCAGTGTCGGGACACCGCGTTCACCCCTCCACTTT. Protein product: CSVGTPRSPLHF.

On this clonotype: A clone one base away is much larger, so this may be a read error. The CDR3 loop reads CASSRENLEETTDTQYF. DNA for the CDR3: TGTGCCAGCAGCCGAGAGAACCTAGAAGAAACCACAGATACGCAGTATTTT. V usage is TRBV14 and J usage is TRBJ2-3, with no clear D. Trimming cost V 4 bases and J 2 bases, with 19 bases left between them. The CDR3 loop spans 17 amino acids. Germline V gene sequence: CDR1 SGHDN, CDR2 FVKESK.

This clonotype was detected only a few times. The rearrangement joins TRBV27 to TRBJ1-5; TRBD1 is a possible D gene (6 bases). Per germline, CDR1 MNHEY and CDR2 SMNVEV (reference sequence). CDR3 length: 15 residues. V was trimmed by 0 bases and J by 4 bases, leaving 10 bases between them. CDR3 nucleotide sequence: TGTGCCAGCAGTTTATCACAGGGCGGGAATCAGCCCCAGCATTTT. Translated, it gives CASSLSQGGNQPQHF.

The chain joins TRBV11-2 to TRBJ2-7, with unresolved D. The CDR3 contains 10 residues. The germline CDR1 and CDR2 sequences are SGHAT and FQNNGV. The CDR3 protein is CARTDYEQYF. The DNA of the CDR3 is TGTGCACGAACCGACTACGAGCAGTACTTC.

This clonotype was recorded a few times. This chain links TRBV4-1 with TRBJ2-1, with 11 bases aligning to TRBD2. Trimming at V came to 3 bases and at J to 9 bases, leaving 13 bases not matched to a gene. CDR1 is MGHRA, CDR2 YSYEKL, per germline. The CDR3 sequence is 17 residues long. The CDR3 sequence: CASSHTALTSGKSEQFF. DNA of the CDR3: TGCGCCAGCAGCCACACCGCCCTGACTAGCGGGAAGAGTGAGCAGTTCTTC.

This clonotype was counted a few times. The genes are TRBV20-1 and TRBJ2-1; 10 bases are shared with TRBD2. After removal of 4 bases from V and 6 bases from J, the junction contained 0 bases not matched to a gene. From germline, CDR1 is DFQATT and CDR2 SNEGSKA (reference sequence). The CDR3 spans 12 residues. In DNA, the CDR3 is TGCAGTGCTAAGCGGGGGGGCAATGAGCAGTTCTTC. Translating it yields CSAKRGGNEQFF.

The chain uses TRBV20-1 and TRBJ1-5, with no clear D. The V gene lost 3 bases and the J gene lost 0 bases, with 12 bases spanning the gap. Germline assignment: CDR1 DFQATT and CDR2 SNEGSKA (reference sequence). The CDR3 extends over 15 amino acids. The CDR3 region has the DNA TGCAGTGCTAGTGCTACAACTTATAGCAATCAGCCCCAGCATTTT. Translated, it gives CSASATTYSNQPQHF.

V and J are TRBV7-9 and TRBJ2-1, with D uncertain. V shed 1 base and J shed 8 bases, with 15 bases lying between them. There are 15 residues in the CDR3. Germline loops: CDR1 SEHNR, CDR2 FQNEAQ (reference sequence). In DNA form, the CDR3 reads TGTGCCAGCAGCTTAGTGAATGGGCCTCGGGATGAGCAGTTCTTC. Residues: CASSLVNGPRDEQFF.

This clonotype was seen a few times. The J gene is TRBJ1-2, the V gene TRBV12-3 or TRBV12-4; D might be TRBD1 (6 bases). The CDR3 has 15 amino acids. V dropped 6 bases and J dropped 2 bases, with 16 bases sitting between them. The CDR3 DNA reads as TGTGCCAGCAGCCCTTGGGCGGGGGCAAACTATGGCTACACCTTC. Amino acids: CASSPWAGANYGYTF.

The CDR3 protein is CASSPRTGLEAFF. For the CDR3, the DNA is TGTGCCAGCAGTCCCCGGACAGGACTTGAAGCTTTCTTT. This rearrangement joins TRBV27 to TRBJ1-1; 7 nucleotides agree with TRBD1. The CDR3 loop spans 13 amino acids. After removal of 5 bases from V and 7 bases from J, the junction contained 7 bases not matched to a gene. Germline V gene data show CDR1 as MNHEY and CDR2 as SMNVEV (reference sequence).

This clonotype was seen a few times. The chain combines TRBV15 with TRBJ2-1, with 7 bases matching TRBD1. The CDR3 is made up of 18 amino acids. The germline V gene encodes CDR1 LNHNV and CDR2 YYDKDF (reference sequence). The V gene end was trimmed by 4 bases and the J gene end by 0 bases; junction bases not matched to a gene: 12. The CDR3 nucleotides read TGTGCCACCAGCACGCGACCACAGGGGAAGAGCTCCTACAATGAGCAGTTCTTC. This gives the protein CATSTRPQGKSSYNEQFF.

The chain combines TRBV12-3 or TRBV12-4 with TRBJ2-1; D unclear. Trimming left V 6 bases short and J 9 bases short, with 15 bases between. This CDR3 spans 13 amino acids. The CDR3 here is CASRWAGLGEQFF. The CDR3 DNA reads as TGTGCCAGCAGGTGGGCTGGGTTGGGTGAGCAGTTCTTC.

This clonotype was seen more than once but under ten times. The chain combines TRBV29-1 with TRBJ2-7; the match to TRBD2 covers 11 bases. The CDR3 sequence is 15 residues long. V gave up 4 bases and J gave up 3 bases; unmatched junction bases: 8. Per germline, CDR1 SQVTM and CDR2 ANQGSEA. The chain's CDR3 is CSVGGLAGAYYEQYF. The CDR3 nucleotides are TGCAGCGTTGGAGGACTAGCGGGCGCATACTACGAGCAGTACTTC.

The chain is built from TRBV28 and TRBJ2-7; no firm D call. The V gene lost 6 bases and the J gene lost 8 bases, with 17 bases spanning the gap. Germline CDR1 reads MDHEN; CDR2 reads SYDVKM. This CDR3 is 13 amino acids long. The CDR3 sequence: CASSTPSQVKQYF. CDR3 sequence (DNA): TGTGCCAGCAGCACACCCTCGCAAGTGAAGCAGTACTTC.

The sample holds many counts of this clonotype. The chain couples TRBV10-3 to TRBJ1-1, with D perhaps TRBD1 (5 bases). Germline values: CDR1 ENHRY, CDR2 SYGVKD. With 0 bases removed from V and 1 base from J, the gap between germline ends came to 15 bases. This CDR3 contains 17 residues. CDR3 nucleotide sequence: TGTGCCATCAGTGAGTCGTCCGGGGGAATCTCGAACACTGAAGCTTTCTTT. Translating it yields CAISESSGGISNTEAFF.